A single sample gave rise to the 12 T cell receptor beta chains below, sequenced in a study of graft-versus-host responses after intestinal transplantation. Generated by immunoSEQ multiplex PCR, the TCRdb table keeps only in-frame clones and is missing some. Among around 2,200 clones listed, less than 30% were seen once. The authors plated some 200,000 CFSE-labeled responder cells with some 200,000 irradiated, violet-dye-labeled stimulator cells. This material consisted of alloreactive CD8+ T cells from a mixed lymphocyte reaction culture, taken before transplantation. Subset denoted: CFSE-low proliferating T cells sorted from approximately 6-day pre-transplant mixed lymphocyte reaction (GvH or HvG direction). These receptors came from a human patient who was an organ donor for intestinal transplantation.

This clone was observed a handful of times. The rearrangement joins TRBV28 to TRBJ1-2; 9 positions agree with TRBD1. Germline CDR1 MDHEN, CDR2 SYDVKM. The CDR3 spans 14 residues. Trimming removed 6 bases from V and 6 bases from J; junction bases left unmatched: 8. CDR3 coding DNA: TGTGCCAGCAGAGAGCCGGGACAGGGTAATGGCTACACCTTC. It is translated as CASREPGQGNGYTF.

The chain carries TRBV5-1 and TRBJ2-5; D may be TRBD2 (5 bases). The V and J ends lost 0 bases and 1 base respectively, with 13 bases between them. The germline CDR1 and CDR2 sequences are SGHRS and YFSETQ. This CDR3 region has 16 residues. The DNA of the CDR3 is TGCGCCAGCAGCTTGGGCTCAAACAGCGGCCAAGAGACCCAGTACTTC. As protein: CASSLGSNSGQETQYF.

By frequency in the sample, this clone is medium-sized. The V and J genes are TRBV6-4 and TRBJ1-5, with 12 bases fitting TRBD1. Germline lookup yields CDR1 MRHNA and CDR2 SNTAGT. V was pared by 2 bases and J by 7 bases, with 0 bases of the junction left unmatched. CDR3 length equals 14 residues. The CDR3 spells CASSDGTGGQPQHF. The CDR3 DNA sequence: TGTGCCAGCAGTGACGGGACAGGGGGCCAGCCCCAGCATTTT.

In its sample, this clone ranks as medium-sized. The V gene is TRBV4-3, the J gene TRBJ1-4; TRBD1 agrees at 10 bases. The CDR3 sequence is 16 residues long. Germline V gene data show CDR1 as LGHNA and CDR2 as YSLEER. V lost 1 base and J lost 5; bases outside the gene matches: 4. CDR3 sequence reads: CASSQAGTGANEKLFF. The CDR3 DNA reads TGCGCCAGCAGCCAAGCCGGGACAGGGGCGAATGAAAAACTGTTTTTT.

By share of the sample, this clone is medium-sized. This chain links TRBV4-2 with TRBJ1-5, with 10 bases identical to TRBD1. This CDR3 spans 15 amino acids. Unmatched junction bases numbered 5, after V lost 7 bases and J lost 2 bases. In germline, CDR1 is LGHNA, CDR2 YNFKEQ. The CDR3 coding sequence is TGTGCCAGCAACCCCGGGACAGGGGGCAATCAGCCCCAGCATTTT. It codes for CASNPGTGGNQPQHF.

This clone is termed large. The chain joins TRBV4-3 to TRBJ2-7; D unclear. The CDR3 has 15 amino acids. Trimming shortened V by 3 bases and J by 3 bases, and 15 bases separated the two germline ends. CDR1 and CDR2 (germline): LGHNA, YSLEER. CDR3 sequence: CASSQYYSPNYEQYF. As DNA, the CDR3 is TGCGCCAGCAGCCAGTACTATAGTCCAAACTACGAGCAGTACTTC.

This clone was detected a few times. The J gene is TRBJ1-1, the V gene TRBV7-6, with unresolved D. Germline V gene lookup returns CDR1 SGHVS and CDR2 FNYEAQ. This CDR3 spans 14 amino acids. V was trimmed by 5 bases and J by 0 bases, leaving 10 bases between them. The CDR3 spells CASSPGGLNTEAFF. Written as DNA, the CDR3 is TGTGCCAGCAGCCCCGGCGGCCTGAACACTGAAGCTTTCTTT.

The chain couples TRBV9 to TRBJ1-5; D remains unclear. From germline, CDR1 is SGDLS and CDR2 YYNGEE. The V gene lost 0 bases and the J gene lost 7 bases, with 11 bases spanning the gap. This CDR3 has 14 residues. The CDR3 nucleotides are TGTGCCAGCAGCGTAGACGCGATGCGACAGCCCCAGCATTTT. It is translated as CASSVDAMRQPQHF. Full variable domain (remainder filled in from reference TRBV9 and TRBJ1-5): DSGVTQTPKHLITATGQRVTLRCSPRSGDLSVYWYQQSLDQGLQFLIQYYNGEERAKGNILERFSAQQFPDLHSELNLSSLELGDSALYFCASSVDAMRQPQHFGDGTRLSIL.

This clone appeared a few times. The chain links TRBV27 to TRBJ2-1, with 8 bases aligning to TRBD1. Per the germline V gene, CDR1 is MNHEY and CDR2 is SMNVEV (reference sequence). There are 14 residues in the CDR3. The V segment lost 4 bases and the J segment 9 bases; nucleotides outside the gene matches: 8. The CDR3 bases are TGTGCCAGCAGTTCAAGGCAGGGGGCGGCTGAGCAGTTCTTC. Amino acid sequence: CASSSRQGAAEQFF.

The sample holds a few counts of this clone. The V gene is TRBV7-9, the J gene TRBJ2-3, with no clear D. Germline V gene lookup returns CDR1 SEHNR and CDR2 FQNEAQ (reference sequence). The length of the CDR3 is 15 residues. V was pared by 1 base and J by 3 bases, with 11 bases between. The CDR3 coding sequence is TGTGCCAGCAGCTTAGTTGTTGCAGCGACAGATACGCAGTATTTT. It translates to CASSLVVAATDTQYF.

In its sample, this clone was seen a few times. The gene calls are TRBV10-1 and TRBJ1-3; D ambiguous. V lost 7 bases and J 8 bases, leaving 15 bases between the germline ends. The germline gives CDR1 WNHNN, CDR2 SYGVQD (reference sequence). The CDR3 is made up of 13 amino acids. CDR3: CASTDPQRDTIYF. In DNA form, the CDR3 reads TGCGCCAGCACCGATCCCCAGAGGGACACCATATATTTT.

This clone occurred a few times. This rearrangement joins TRBV7-3 to TRBJ2-1, with 9 bases lining up with TRBD2. This CDR3 is 15 amino acids long. Germline V lookup: CDR1 SGHTA, CDR2 FQGTGA. V lost 3 bases to trimming and J lost 10 bases; unmatched junction nucleotides: 10. CDR3 loop: CASSLIPRGGEEQFF. DNA for the CDR3: TGTGCCAGCAGCTTGATTCCGCGGGGGGGCGAGGAGCAGTTCTTC. Looking up the rest from reference TRBV7-3 and TRBJ2-1 gives the full variable domain: GAGVSQTPSNKVTEKGKYVELRCDPISGHTALYWYRQSLGQGPEFLIYFQGTGAADDSGLPNDRFFAVRPEGSVSTLKIQRTERGDSAVYLCASSLIPRGGEEQFFGPGTRLTVL.